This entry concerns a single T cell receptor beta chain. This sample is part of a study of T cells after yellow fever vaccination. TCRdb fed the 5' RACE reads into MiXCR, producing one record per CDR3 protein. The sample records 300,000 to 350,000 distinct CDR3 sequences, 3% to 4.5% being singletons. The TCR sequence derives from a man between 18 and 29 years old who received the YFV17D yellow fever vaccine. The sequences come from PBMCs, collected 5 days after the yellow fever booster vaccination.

The CDR3 loop reads CASRVGASGLADTQYF. The CDR3 coding sequence is TGTGCCAGCAGGGTCGGGGCCAGCGGGTTAGCAGATACGCAGTATTTT. The gene calls are TRBV7-3 and TRBJ2-3; a weak D match, TRBD2 (6 bases). CDR3 length equals 16 residues. CDR1 SGHTA and CDR2 FQGTGA come from the germline V gene. Trimming took 6 bases from V and 4 from J, leaving 20 bases between them.